The 2 T cell receptor beta chains presented below share a single source sample, sequenced in a study of beta chain features in type 1 diabetes. Study conclusions and caveats: Moderate yet significant TCRB CDR3 shortening was seen in Type 1 diabetes patients in all four CD4+ subsets.

Reverse transcribing all isolated RNA meant expressed TCRB transcripts were sequenced. Sequencing used immunoSEQ multiplex PCR; TCRdb keeps in-frame clones, though not all of them. This table has more than 200,000 clones, 16% appearing once. Their antigens remain unidentified. The sequencing sample was made of naive CD4+ T cells from blood. The receptors derive from a man aged 25-40 years with type 1 diabetes.

J is TRBJ2-7 and V is TRBV7-2, with D possibly being TRBD2 (5 bases). Germline V gives CDR1 SGHTA, CDR2 FQGNSA. The CDR3 length is 14 residues. V was shortened by 5 bases and J by 0 bases, with 11 bases between the two germline ends. For the CDR3, the DNA is TGTGCCAGCAGCCTAGGACTGAGCTCCTACGAGCAGTACTTC. It encodes CASSLGLSSYEQYF.

This clone showed up just a few times. The chain recombines TRBV7-2 with TRBJ2-3; perhaps TRBD2 as D (5 bases). V gave up 7 bases and J gave up 6 bases, with 17 bases separating them. Germline CDR1 SGHTA, CDR2 FQGNSA. This CDR3 is 14 amino acids long. The CDR3 DNA sequence: TGTGCCAGCACCACTATGATTGGCGGGGATACGCAGTATTTT. It is translated as CASTTMIGGDTQYF.